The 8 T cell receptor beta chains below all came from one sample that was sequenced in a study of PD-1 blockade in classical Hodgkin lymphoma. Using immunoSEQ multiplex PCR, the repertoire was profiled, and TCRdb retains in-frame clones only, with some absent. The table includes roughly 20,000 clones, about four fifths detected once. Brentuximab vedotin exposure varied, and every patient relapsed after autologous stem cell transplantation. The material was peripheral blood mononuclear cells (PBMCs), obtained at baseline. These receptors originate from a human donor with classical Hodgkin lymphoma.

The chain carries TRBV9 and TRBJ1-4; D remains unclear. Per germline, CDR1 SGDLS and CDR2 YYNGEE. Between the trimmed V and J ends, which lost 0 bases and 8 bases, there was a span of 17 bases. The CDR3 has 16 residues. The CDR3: CASSVAREDVGEKLFF. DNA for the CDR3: TGTGCCAGCAGCGTAGCGAGGGAGGATGTTGGGGAAAAACTGTTTTTT. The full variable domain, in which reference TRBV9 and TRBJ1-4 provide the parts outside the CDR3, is DSGVTQTPKHLITATGQRVTLRCSPRSGDLSVYWYQQSLDQGLQFLIQYYNGEERAKGNILERFSAQQFPDLHSELNLSSLELGDSALYFCASSVAREDVGEKLFFGSGTQLSVL.

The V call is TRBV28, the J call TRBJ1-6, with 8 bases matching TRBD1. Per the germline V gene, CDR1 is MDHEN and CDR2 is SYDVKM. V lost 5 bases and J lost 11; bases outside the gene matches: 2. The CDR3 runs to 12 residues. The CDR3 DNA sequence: TGTGCCAGCAGTCCACAGGGGGCACCCCTCCACTTT. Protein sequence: CASSPQGAPLHF.

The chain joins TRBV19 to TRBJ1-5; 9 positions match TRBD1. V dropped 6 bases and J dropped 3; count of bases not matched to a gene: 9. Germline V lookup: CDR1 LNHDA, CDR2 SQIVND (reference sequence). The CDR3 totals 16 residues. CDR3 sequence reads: CASRMAGQGYNQPQHF. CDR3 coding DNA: TGTGCCAGTAGGATGGCGGGACAGGGTTACAATCAGCCCCAGCATTTT.

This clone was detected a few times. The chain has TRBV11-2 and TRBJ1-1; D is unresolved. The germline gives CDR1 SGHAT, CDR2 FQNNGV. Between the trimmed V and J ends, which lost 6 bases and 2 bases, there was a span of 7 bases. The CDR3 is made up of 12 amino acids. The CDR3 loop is CASRDGNTEAFF. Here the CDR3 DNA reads TGTGCCAGCAGGGACGGTAACACTGAAGCTTTCTTT. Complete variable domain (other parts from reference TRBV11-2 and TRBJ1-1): EAGVAQSPRYKIIEKRQSVAFWCNPISGHATLYWYQQILGQGPKLLIQFQNNGVVDDSQLPKDRFSAERLKGVDSTLKIQPAKLEDSAVYLCASRDGNTEAFFGQGTRLTVV.

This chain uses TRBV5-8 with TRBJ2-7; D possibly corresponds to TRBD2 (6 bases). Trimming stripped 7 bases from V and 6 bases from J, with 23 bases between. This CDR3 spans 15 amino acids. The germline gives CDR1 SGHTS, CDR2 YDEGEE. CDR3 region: CASYPLGGPDGEQYF. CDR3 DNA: TGTGCCAGCTATCCCCTGGGGGGTCCTGATGGCGAGCAGTACTTC.

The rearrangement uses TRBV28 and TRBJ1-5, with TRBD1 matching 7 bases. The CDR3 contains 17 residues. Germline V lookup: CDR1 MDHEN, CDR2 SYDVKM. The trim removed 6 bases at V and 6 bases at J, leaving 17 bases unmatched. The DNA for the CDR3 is TGTGCCAGCAGGAGAAAAACAGCCGACAGGGTGGCTCAGCCCCAGCATTTT. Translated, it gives CASRRKTADRVAQPQHF.

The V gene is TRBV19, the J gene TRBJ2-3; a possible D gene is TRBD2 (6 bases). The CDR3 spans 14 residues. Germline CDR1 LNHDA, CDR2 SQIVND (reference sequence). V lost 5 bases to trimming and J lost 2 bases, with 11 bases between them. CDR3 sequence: CASSPSGLTDTQYF. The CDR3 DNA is TGTGCCAGTAGTCCTTCGGGACTCACAGATACGCAGTATTTT.

This chain's CDR3 is CASSVEVFSDTQYF. DNA of the CDR3: TGTGCCAGCAGCGTAGAAGTTTTCTCGGATACGCAGTATTTT. V and J are TRBV9 and TRBJ2-3; D gene uncertain. Germline V gene data show CDR1 as SGDLS and CDR2 as YYNGEE. The germline V and J ends were trimmed by 0 bases and 6 bases, with 11 bases remaining between them. CDR3 length: 14 residues.